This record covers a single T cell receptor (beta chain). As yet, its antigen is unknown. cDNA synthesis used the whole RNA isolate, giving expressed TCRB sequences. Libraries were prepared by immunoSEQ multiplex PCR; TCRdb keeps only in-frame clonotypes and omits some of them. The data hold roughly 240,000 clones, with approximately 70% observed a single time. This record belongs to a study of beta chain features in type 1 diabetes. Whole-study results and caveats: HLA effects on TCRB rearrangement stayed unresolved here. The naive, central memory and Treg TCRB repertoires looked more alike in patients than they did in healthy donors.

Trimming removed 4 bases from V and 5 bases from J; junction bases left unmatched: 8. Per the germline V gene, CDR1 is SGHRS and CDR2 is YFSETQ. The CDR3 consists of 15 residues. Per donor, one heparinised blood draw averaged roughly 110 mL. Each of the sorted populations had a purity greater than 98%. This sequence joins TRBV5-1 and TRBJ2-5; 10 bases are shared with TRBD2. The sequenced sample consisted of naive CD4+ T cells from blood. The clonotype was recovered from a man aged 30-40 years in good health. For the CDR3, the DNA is TGCGCCAGCAGCCCCAGTAGCGGGGGGCTGGAGACCCAGTACTTC. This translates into CASSPSSGGLETQYF.